Sequencing of this T cell receptor beta chain was carried out in a study of blood T cell repertoires in COVID-19. Study details: Specimens from acute and convalescent COVID-19 originated in the United States, Italy and Spain.

Per the study methods: The assay estimated nucleated cells by amplifying reference gene primers. Sequencing used immunoSEQ multiplex PCR; TCRdb keeps in-frame clones, though not all of them. From that table come the V and J calls and clone size; the DNA was used to work out D and trimming. Of 50,000 to 70,000 clones detected, 65% to 90% appear once; the ten largest clones hold around 5.4%. The germline V gene has CDR1 MNHEY and CDR2 SMNVEV (reference sequence). This CDR3 region has 15 residues. V gave up 5 bases and J gave up 4 bases; unmatched junction bases: 8. The V and J genes are TRBV27 and TRBJ1-2; 9 nucleotides line up with TRBD1. This TCR derives from a woman aged 55-75 years with acute or convalescent COVID-19. The source material was peripheral blood. The CDR3 loop is CASSMDRGMVYGYTF. The CDR3, as DNA: TGTGCCAGCAGTATGGACAGGGGCATGGTCTATGGCTACACCTTC.